A selection of T cell receptor beta chains follows, all from one sample in a study of T-cell reconstitution after alpha-beta-depleted transplantation in children. TCRdb independently ran MiXCR on the PCR reads; one entry per CDR3 protein. The table shows hundreds of thousands of distinct CDR3 sequences, with 8% to 10% occurring only once. The sample consisted of PBMCs from the stem cell graft donor, taken from the stem cell graft. These receptors all stem from a human donor who donated a stem cell graft to a child with acute lymphoblastic leukemia. Each CDR3 is given with its conserved first and last residue. A D gene is named only where the DNA matches it firmly. Expanded clones are given a class, and other clones once, few, many or no size at all.

abundance | j_gene | v_gene | d_gene | CDR3aa | CDR3nt
many | TRBJ1-1 | TRBV5-1 | NA | CASSMDGTNTEAFF | TGCGCCAGCAGCATGGACGGAACGAACACTGAAGCTTTCTTT
NA | TRBJ2-4 | TRBV25-1 | NA | CASSEYSRGRGSKNIQYF | TGTGCCAGCAGTGAATATTCTCGAGGGCGTGGGTCCAAAAACATTCAGTACTTC
NA | TRBJ2-5 | TRBV5-1 | TRBD1 | CASSTEGQGYETQYF | TGCGCCAGCAGCACCGAAGGACAGGGTTATGAGACCCAGTACTTC
NA | TRBJ2-1 | TRBV12-3/TRBV12-4 | NA | CASSPQLALYNEQFF | TGTGCCAGCAGTCCTCAGCTTGCGTTGTACAATGAGCAGTTCTTC
many | TRBJ1-5 | TRBV24-1 | NA | CATSDLKSNQPQHF | TGTGCCACCAGTGATTTGAAAAGCAATCAGCCCCAGCATTTT
many | TRBJ2-2 | TRBV5-1 | TRBD1 | CASSPSAGTGITGELFF | TGCGCCAGCAGCCCCTCAGCCGGGACAGGAATCACCGGGGAGCTGTTTTTT
many | TRBJ2-7 | TRBV14 | NA | CASSQDSRAANYEQYF | TGTGCCAGCAGCCAAGATTCCCGAGCGGCGAACTACGAGCAGTACTTC
few | TRBJ2-6 | TRBV10-3 | TRBD1 | CAIWSGTASPGANVLTF | TGTGCCATCTGGTCCGGGACAGCCTCGCCTGGGGCCAACGTCCTGACTTTC
NA | TRBJ2-1 | TRBV5-1 | TRBD2 | CASSLLRGGSDEQFF | TGCGCCAGCAGCTTGCTCCGGGGGGGCAGCGATGAGCAGTTCTTC
NA | TRBJ2-7 | TRBV12-3/TRBV12-4 | TRBD1 | CASSTGASYEQYF | TGTGCCAGCAGTACAGGGGCCTCCTACGAGCAGTACTTC
many | TRBJ2-2 | TRBV28 | NA | CASSPSIGELFF | TGTGCCAGCAGCCCGAGTATCGGGGAGCTGTTTTTT
NA | TRBJ2-1 | TRBV7-6 | NA | CASGQADGGNEQFF | TGTGCCAGCGGGCAGGCTGACGGTGGCAATGAGCAGTTCTTC
few | TRBJ1-2 | TRBV10-3 | TRBD1 | CAIRDYRGNYGYTF | TGTGCCATCAGAGACTACAGGGGCAACTATGGCTACACCTTC
many | TRBJ2-2 | TRBV6-1 | NA | CASSEFGGRELFF | TGTGCCAGCAGTGAATTCGGGGGTCGGGAGCTGTTTTTT
many | TRBJ1-1 | TRBV4-2 | NA | CASSQDWGDAFF | TGTGCCAGCAGCCAAGATTGGGGGGACGCTTTCTTT
many | TRBJ2-3 | TRBV9 | NA | CASSSRDQSTDTQYF | TGTGCCAGCAGCAGCCGGGACCAGAGCACAGATACGCAGTATTTT
NA | TRBJ1-2 | TRBV30 | NA | CAWSVNGYGYTF | TGTGCCTGGAGTGTAAACGGATATGGCTACACCTTC
NA | TRBJ2-5 | TRBV29-1 | TRBD1 | CSAEGARGGETQYF | TGCAGCGCCGAGGGGGCTAGGGGTGGAGAGACCCAGTACTTC
few | TRBJ1-1 | TRBV29-1 | NA | CSVATARGYTEAFF | TGCAGCGTTGCAACCGCCCGGGGGTACACTGAAGCTTTCTTT
few | TRBJ2-4 | TRBV20-1 | TRBD1 | CSAERGGPIAKNIQYF | TGCAGTGCGGAGCGAGGGGGCCCTATAGCCAAAAACATTCAGTACTTC
few | TRBJ1-4 | TRBV15 | NA | CATSRDFNEKLFF | TGTGCCACCAGCAGAGATTTCAATGAAAAACTGTTTTTT
NA | TRBJ2-1 | TRBV11-2 | NA | CASSSRTAYNEQFF | TGTGCCAGCAGCTCCCGGACAGCCTACAATGAGCAGTTCTTC
NA | TRBJ2-3 | TRBV28 | NA | CASSLRDWEYF | TGTGCCAGCAGTTTACGGGATTGGGAGTATTTT
few | TRBJ2-2 | TRBV15 | NA | CATSSLNRDTGELFF | TGTGCCACCAGCAGTCTTAACCGAGACACCGGGGAGCTGTTTTTT
NA | TRBJ2-7 | TRBV5-1 | TRBD1 | CASSPGQGPPPNEQYF | TGCGCCAGCAGCCCAGGACAGGGTCCCCCACCCAACGAGCAGTACTTC
NA | TRBJ2-1 | TRBV19 | TRBD2 | CASSTGLGRGGSYNEQFF | TGTGCCAGTAGTACCGGACTCGGTCGGGGGGGTTCCTACAATGAGCAGTTCTTC
few | TRBJ2-5 | TRBV7-6 | NA | CASSLVGVGTTIF | NA
NA | TRBJ1-2 | TRBV12-3/TRBV12-4 | NA | CASSLFGGIKNGYTF | TGTGCCAGCAGTTTGTTTGGGGGCATCAAGAATGGCTACACCTTC
few | TRBJ1-1 | TRBV13 | TRBD1 | CASSLIGQGAEAFF | TGTGCCAGCAGCTTAATCGGCCAGGGGGCTGAAGCTTTCTTT
NA | TRBJ1-5 | TRBV6-2/TRBV6-3 | NA | CASSYGGASSGPQHF | TGTGCCAGCAGTTACGGTGGCGCCAGCTCGGGGCCCCAGCATTTT
few | TRBJ2-2 | TRBV4-2 | NA | CASSQAAENTGELFF | TGTGCCAGCAGCCAAGCGGCGGAGAACACCGGGGAGCTGTTTTTT
NA | TRBJ2-7 | TRBV6-5 | TRBD2 | CASSLGLAGAAHEQYF | TGTGCCAGCAGTTTGGGACTAGCGGGGGCCGCCCACGAGCAGTACTTC
few | TRBJ1-4 | TRBV20-1 | TRBD1 | CSAGPTGASNEKLFF | TGCAGTGCTGGACCGACAGGGGCTTCTAATGAAAAACTGTTTTTT
few | TRBJ2-7 | TRBV15 | TRBD1 | CATSIQGESYEQYF | TGTGCCACCAGCATACAGGGGGAGTCTTACGAGCAGTACTTC
many | TRBJ1-2 | TRBV6-5 | NA | CASSYRKGGRGYTF | TGTGCCAGCAGTTATCGGAAGGGAGGAAGGGGCTACACCTTC
few | TRBJ2-4 | TRBV29-1 | TRBD2 | CSGTLWGGFKYIQYF | TGCAGCGGAACGTTATGGGGAGGGTTTAAGTACATTCAGTACTTC
few | TRBJ1-4 | TRBV10-3 | NA | CAISEFTSNEKLFF | TGTGCCATCAGTGAGTTTACGAGTAATGAAAAACTGTTTTTT
NA | TRBJ2-7 | TRBV9 | NA | CASSVDGGAFYEQYF | TGTGCCAGCAGCGTAGATGGCGGGGCCTTTTACGAGCAGTACTTC
few | TRBJ2-5 | TRBV25-1 | NA | CASSDPAISETQYF | TGTGCCAGCAGTGATCCCGCAATCTCTGAGACCCAGTACTTC
many | TRBJ2-5 | TRBV7-9 | NA | CASSLRLEQETQYF | TGTGCCAGCAGCTTAAGGCTGGAACAAGAGACCCAGTACTTC
few | TRBJ2-1 | TRBV11-1 | TRBD2 | CASSLGRGAFLSYNEQFF | TGTGCCAGCAGCTTAGGGCGGGGGGCCTTCCTCTCCTACAATGAGCAGTTCTTC
NA | TRBJ2-7 | TRBV2 | TRBD1 | CASNEDREGEQYF | TGTGCCAGCAACGAGGACAGGGAAGGCGAGCAGTACTTC
many | TRBJ2-7 | TRBV20-1 | NA | CSARDYGYEQYF | TGCAGTGCTAGAGATTACGGATACGAGCAGTACTTC
once | TRBJ1-6 | TRBV2 | NA | CASSVRGLHLTPLHF | TGTGCCAGCAGTGTTAGGGGCCTCCATCTTACTCCCCTCCACTTT
many | TRBJ2-3 | TRBV2 | NA | CASSAATSTDTQYF | TGTGCCAGCAGTGCCGCGACTAGCACAGATACGCAGTATTTT
NA | TRBJ2-3 | TRBV11-2 | TRBD2 | CASSFWSSGTRTADTQYF | TGTGCCAGCAGCTTTTGGTCTAGCGGGACCCGCACGGCAGATACGCAGTATTTT
many | TRBJ2-7 | TRBV9 | NA | CASSEGPVASYEQYF | TGTGCCAGCAGCGAGGGACCGGTAGCATCATACGAGCAGTACTTC
NA | TRBJ1-2 | TRBV6-5 | TRBD1 | CASSYDRGRGYTF | TGTGCCAGCAGCTATGACAGGGGGCGAGGCTACACCTTC
many | TRBJ2-1 | TRBV6-4 | NA | CASSDRYNEQFF | TGTGCCAGCAGTGACAGGTACAATGAGCAGTTCTTC
few | TRBJ1-2 | TRBV12-3/TRBV12-4 | NA | CASPPETGMEGYTF | TGTGCCAGCCCCCCCGAAACAGGGATGGAGGGCTACACCTTC
many | TRBJ2-7 | TRBV20-1 | TRBD2 | CSAGAASGGSYEQYF | TGCAGTGCTGGTGCCGCTAGCGGGGGATCCTACGAGCAGTACTTC
many | TRBJ1-5 | TRBV12-5 | NA | CASGLSTVNYSNQPQHF | TGTGCTAGTGGTTTGTCGACAGTAAACTATAGCAATCAGCCCCAGCATTTT